This T cell receptor (beta chain) was sequenced in a study of T-cell reconstitution after alpha-beta-depleted transplantation in children (dated by TCRdb to about 2016). Describing the broader study: Using TCR repertoire profiling, the study followed T-cell immune reconstitution in a quantitative way in children after TCRalphabeta/CD19-depleted allogeneic hematopoietic cell transplantation.

This clonotype was counted at least ten times. No cognate antigen has been identified for it. Qualities for individual bases were not recorded, and no much larger clone is one base off. Library creation used PCR. The instrument given in TCRdb is Illumina HiSeq 2500. TCR libraries were prepared with molecular barcoding, using unique molecular identifiers to normalize TCRbeta repertoire quantification. TCRdb applied fastp at Q25 and MiXCR to the public reads, then kept only in-frame beta chains. Every CDR3 protein is listed once, alongside the most common genes and DNA of its rows. Present in this sample are 200,000 to 250,000 distinct CDR3 sequences, 9.5% to 15% of which were seen just once. The ten largest clones add up to around 2.5% of the sample. This specimen was PBMCs from the stem cell graft donor, taken from the stem cell graft. The source of this sequence is a human donor who donated a stem cell graft to a child with acute lymphoblastic leukemia.

The CDR3 region has the sequence CAISAPSGSLYEQYF. The base sequence is TGTGCCATCAGTGCCCCTAGCGGGAGCCTCTACGAGCAGTACTTC. The receptor chain draws on TRBV10-3 and TRBJ2-7, and 10 junctional nucleotides match TRBD2. Per the germline V gene, ENHRY is the CDR1 and SYGVKD is the CDR2. Trimming accounts for 4 bases at V and 3 bases at J, while the number of junction bases matched to no gene is 6. From its cysteine to its phenylalanine, the CDR3 spans 15 amino acids. Only the CDR3 part of the read is kept: 45 bases, read in frame from the first base.